This T cell receptor (beta chain) is drawn from a study of ipilimumab plus nivolumab after autologous stem cell transplantation. Looked up from germline, CDR1 is SGHTS and CDR2 is YDEGEE. The CDR3 spans 11 residues. Profiled with immunoSEQ multiplex PCR; TCRdb holds only in-frame clones, not every one. This sample has about 1,700 clones, with 81% found just once. This clone showed up just once. At one end, the junction sequence differs from germline, possibly due to a read error. The chain combines TRBV5-8 with TRBJ2-7; D call uncertain. The sample consisted of PBMCs, taken in a trial of ipilimumab plus nivolumab as post-transplant consolidation. The TCR sequence derives from a female donor with multiple myeloma. CDR3 nucleotide sequence: TGTGCCAGCAGCTTATTGTCTACCCTGGGATTC. It codes for CASSLLSTLGF.